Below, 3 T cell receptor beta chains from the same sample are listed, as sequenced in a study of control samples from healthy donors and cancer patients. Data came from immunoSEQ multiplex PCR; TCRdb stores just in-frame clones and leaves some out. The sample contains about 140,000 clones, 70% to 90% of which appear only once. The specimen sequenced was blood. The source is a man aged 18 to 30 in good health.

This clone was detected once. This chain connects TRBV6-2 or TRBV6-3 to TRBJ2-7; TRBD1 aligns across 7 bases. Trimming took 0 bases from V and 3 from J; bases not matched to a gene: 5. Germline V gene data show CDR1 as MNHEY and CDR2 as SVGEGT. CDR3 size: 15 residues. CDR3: CASSYSRQGDYEQYF. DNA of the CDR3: TGTGCCAGCAGTTACTCTCGACAGGGAGACTACGAGCAGTACTTC.

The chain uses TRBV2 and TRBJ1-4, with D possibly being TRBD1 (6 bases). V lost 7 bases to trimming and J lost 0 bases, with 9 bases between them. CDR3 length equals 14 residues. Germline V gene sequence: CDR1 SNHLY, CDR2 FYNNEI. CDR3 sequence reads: CASTRTATNEKLFF. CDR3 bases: TGTGCCAGCACCAGGACAGCAACTAATGAAAAACTGTTTTTT.

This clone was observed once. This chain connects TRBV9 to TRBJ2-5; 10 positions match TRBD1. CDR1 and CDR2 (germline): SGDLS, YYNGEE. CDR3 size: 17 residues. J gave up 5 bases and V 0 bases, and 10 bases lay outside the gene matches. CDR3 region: CASSVVPPGQGIETQYF. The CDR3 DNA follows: TGTGCCAGCAGCGTAGTTCCCCCGGGACAGGGGATCGAGACCCAGTACTTC. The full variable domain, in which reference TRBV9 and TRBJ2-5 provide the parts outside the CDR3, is DSGVTQTPKHLITATGQRVTLRCSPRSGDLSVYWYQQSLDQGLQFLIQYYNGEERAKGNILERFSAQQFPDLHSELNLSSLELGDSALYFCASSVVPPGQGIETQYFGPGTRLLVL.